This T cell receptor beta chain came from a study of blood T cell repertoires in COVID-19. Overall study context: The origin of the acute and convalescent COVID-19 samples was the United States, Italy and Spain. From T cells, B-cell-depleted T cells, or PBMCs came the material, which was cDNA or gDNA.

Only one count was recorded for this clone. Study processing details: Using reference gene primer amplification, nucleated cell counts were estimated. Data came from immunoSEQ multiplex PCR; TCRdb stores just in-frame clones and leaves some out. The DNA was the basis for D and trimming; V, J and clone size are from that table. The sample consists of about 140,000 clones, roughly 84% of them appearing once. This receptor was taken from a human donor in a cohort sampled during active COVID-19. The sample taken for sequencing was peripheral blood.

The DNA for the CDR3 is TGTGCCAGCAGTTTTGACAGGGGGATGGAAAAACTGTTTTTT. This encodes CASSFDRGMEKLFF. The V and J genes are TRBV2 and TRBJ1-4; TRBD1 matches 9 bases. Trimming removed 5 bases from V and 8 bases from J; junction bases left unmatched: 6. The CDR3 contains 14 residues. Germline V gene lookup returns CDR1 SNHLY and CDR2 FYNNEI.